Listed below are T cell receptor beta chains from one sample, sequenced in a study of beta chain features in type 1 diabetes. The method was immunoSEQ multiplex PCR; TCRdb's version includes in-frame clones alone and lacks a portion of them. Here the sample spans 850,000 to 900,000 clones, roughly 15% being singletons. Specimen: naive CD4+ T cells from blood. These receptors were obtained from a woman under 30 in good health. CDR3s include the opening cysteine and the closing phenylalanine or tryptophan. A D gene is named only where the DNA matches it firmly. Expanded clones are given a class, and other clones once, few, many or no size at all.

d_gene	abundance	v_gene	j_gene	CDR3aa	CDR3nt
TRBD1	few	TRBV15	TRBJ2-2	CATSRDGTGRTGELFF	TGTGCCACCAGCAGAGATGGGACAGGAAGAACCGGGGAGCTGTTTTTT
TRBD2	few	TRBV5-4	TRBJ2-5	CASSFSGRAQETQYF	TGTGCCAGCAGCTTTAGCGGGAGGGCACAAGAGACCCAGTACTTC
TRBD2	NA	TRBV11-1	TRBJ2-7	CASSLGGTMSLEQYF	TGTGCCAGCAGCTTAGGCGGGACTATGAGTCTCGAGCAGTACTTC
NA	NA	TRBV11-2	TRBJ2-1	CASSLGHANEQFF	TGTGCCAGCAGCCTCGGACATGCCAATGAGCAGTTCTTC
NA	few	TRBV7-3	TRBJ2-2	CASSAPNTGELFF	TGTGCCAGCTCAGCTCCGAACACCGGGGAGCTGTTTTTT
NA	few	TRBV7-8	TRBJ1-2	CASSSERQGRNYGYTF	TGTGCCAGCAGCTCCGAGCGGCAGGGGCGGAACTATGGCTACACCTTC
NA	NA	TRBV2	TRBJ2-5	CASKGGVISTQETQYF	TGTGCCAGCAAGGGGGGCGTGATTTCTACTCAAGAGACCCAGTACTTC
TRBD1	NA	TRBV27	TRBJ1-5	CASRKLGTGGSQPQHF	TGTGCCAGCAGAAAGCTTGGGACAGGTGGGAGTCAGCCCCAGCATTTT
TRBD2	few	TRBV4-3	TRBJ2-7	CASSPRARTSGILDEQYF	TGCGCCAGCAGCCCGCGCGCGAGGACTAGCGGGATTCTCGACGAGCAGTACTTC
NA	NA	TRBV5-4	TRBJ2-3	CASSAGLLTDTQYF	TGTGCCAGCAGCGCTGGACTCCTCACAGATACGCAGTATTTT
NA	NA	TRBV27	TRBJ1-5	CASSFSGANQPQHF	TGTGCCAGCAGTTTCTCAGGGGCCAATCAGCCCCAGCATTTT
NA	few	TRBV6-5	TRBJ2-3	CASRGAGPYTDTQYF	TGTGCCAGCAGAGGCGCAGGTCCTTACACAGATACGCAGTATTTT
NA	NA	TRBV5-5	TRBJ2-5	CASSRGSTAKETQYF	TGTGCCAGCAGCCGTGGCTCGACAGCTAAAGAGACCCAGTACTTC
NA	NA	TRBV7-9	TRBJ2-7	CASVRWAGDLAYEQYF	TGTGCCAGCGTACGTTGGGCAGGGGACCTTGCCTACGAGCAGTACTTC
NA	NA	TRBV6-5	TRBJ2-2	CASSYSGQNTGELFF	TGTGCCAGCAGTTACTCGGGGCAGAACACCGGGGAGCTGTTTTTT
NA	NA	TRBV7-9	TRBJ2-1	CASVSYNEQFF	TGTGCCAGCGTCTCCTACAATGAGCAGTTCTTC
NA	few	TRBV29-1	TRBJ2-5	CSVEYTFPRQETQYF	TGCAGCGTTGAGTACACATTTCCCCGTCAAGAGACCCAGTACTTC
NA	few	TRBV29-1	TRBJ1-2	CSVFRGANYGYTF	TGCAGCGTTTTCAGGGGAGCTAACTATGGCTACACCTTC
NA	NA	TRBV27	TRBJ2-7	CASSLSTDRSYEQYF	TGTGCCAGCAGTTTATCTACGGACCGTTCCTACGAGCAGTACTTC
NA	NA	TRBV5-6	TRBJ1-5	CASSFGGTNQPQHF	TGTGCCAGCAGCTTCGGGGGGACCAATCAGCCCCAGCATTTT
NA	NA	TRBV28	TRBJ2-3	CASRRDLTDTQYF	TGTGCCAGCAGGCGGGACCTCACAGATACGCAGTATTTT
NA	NA	TRBV6-5	TRBJ2-7	CASSTTGPYEQYF	TGTGCCAGCAGCACGACAGGTCCCTACGAGCAGTACTTC
NA	NA	TRBV7-2	TRBJ2-1	CASSLASNSYNEQFF	TGTGCCAGCAGCTTAGCTAGTAATTCCTACAATGAGCAGTTCTTC
TRBD1	few	TRBV29-1	TRBJ1-1	CSVSKQGDEAFF	TGCAGCGTAAGTAAGCAGGGGGATGAAGCTTTCTTT
TRBD1	NA	TRBV27	TRBJ2-6	CASSLGWRQGAASGANVLTF	TGTGCCAGCAGTTTAGGTTGGCGACAGGGGGCGGCCTCTGGGGCCAACGTCCTGACTTTC
NA	few	TRBV4-2	TRBJ2-4	CASSQDLLNIQYF	TGTGCCAGCAGCCAAGATCTGTTAAACATTCAGTACTTC
NA	NA	TRBV29-1	TRBJ1-4	CSVEGNEKLFF	TGCAGCGTGGAAGGGAATGAAAAACTGTTTTTT
NA	NA	TRBV28	TRBJ1-1	CASSLLNTEAFF	TGTGCCAGCAGTTTATTAAACACTGAAGCTTTCTTT
NA	few	TRBV5-1	TRBJ1-1	CASSLGQVNTEAFF	TGCGCCAGCAGCTTGGGACAGGTGAACACTGAAGCTTTCTTT
NA	NA	TRBV6-5	TRBJ2-7	CASSYGAVEQYF	TGTGCCAGCAGTTACGGGGCAGTCGAGCAGTACTTC
NA	few	TRBV5-5	TRBJ1-1	CASSFTPPAGLAEAFF	TGTGCCAGCAGCTTTACCCCGCCTGCAGGGTTGGCGGAAGCTTTCTTT
TRBD2	NA	TRBV5-1	TRBJ2-1	CASSLFSGRESEQFF	TGCGCCAGCAGCTTGTTTAGCGGGAGGGAGTCTGAGCAGTTCTTC
NA	NA	TRBV9	TRBJ2-3	CASSVVMTDTQYF	TGTGCCAGCAGCGTAGTTATGACAGATACGCAGTATTTT
TRBD1	few	TRBV28	TRBJ2-5	CASSRDRGETQYF	TGTGCCAGCAGTCGGGACAGGGGAGAGACCCAGTACTTC
TRBD1	few	TRBV5-1	TRBJ2-3	CASSLAQGAIDTQYF	TGCGCCAGCAGCTTGGCGCAGGGGGCAATAGATACGCAGTATTTT
NA	few	TRBV21-1	TRBJ2-1	CASTLRPGDCIEQFF	TGTGCCAGCACCCTCCGTCCAGGTGACTGCATTGAGCAGTTCTTC
NA	few	TRBV5-6	TRBJ2-3	CASSLGGLDTQYF	TGTGCCAGCAGCTTGGGAGGGCTTGATACGCAGTATTTT
TRBD1	NA	TRBV10-3	TRBJ2-7	CAISAWDRGQRYEQYF	TGTGCCATCAGTGCCTGGGACAGGGGTCAGCGGTACGAGCAGTACTTC
TRBD2	NA	TRBV5-4	TRBJ2-1	CATGRGSGLEQFF	TGTGCCACCGGGAGGGGTAGCGGGCTTGAGCAGTTCTTC
NA	NA	TRBV5-1	TRBJ2-7	CASSFQTNLQGEQYF	TGCGCCAGCAGCTTTCAGACCAACCTACAGGGTGAGCAGTACTTC
NA	NA	TRBV25-1	TRBJ1-1	CASSDWGSLNTEAFF	TGTGCCAGCAGTGATTGGGGGAGCTTAAACACTGAAGCTTTCTTT
NA	few	TRBV2	TRBJ1-3	CASAFVRVGSGNTIYF	TGTGCCAGCGCCTTTGTCAGAGTAGGCTCTGGAAACACCATATATTTT
TRBD1	few	TRBV2	TRBJ1-5	CASRSGTGGSEPQHF	TGTGCCAGCAGGTCCGGGACAGGGGGCTCGGAGCCCCAGCATTTT
NA	NA	TRBV10-3	TRBJ2-7	CAISESYGEQYF	TGTGCCATCAGTGAGTCCTATGGCGAGCAGTACTTC
TRBD2	NA	TRBV28	TRBJ2-1	CASSRTGLAGKYNEQFF	TGTGCCAGCAGTCGAACGGGACTAGCGGGAAAGTACAATGAGCAGTTCTTC
NA	few	TRBV5-4	TRBJ2-6	CASSLGQTMSSGANVLTF	TGTGCCAGCAGCTTGGGGCAGACCATGAGCTCTGGGGCCAACGTCCTGACTTTC
NA	NA	TRBV5-4	TRBJ2-2	CASSFLGLGTGELFF	TGTGCCAGCAGCTTTCTAGGGCTAGGCACCGGGGAGCTGTTTTTT
NA	few	TRBV9	TRBJ2-1	CASSVAGGSLRNEQFF	TGTGCCAGCAGCGTAGCTGGTGGGAGTTTGCGCAATGAGCAGTTCTTC